The text below deals with one T cell receptor (beta chain). The data were produced by immunoSEQ multiplex PCR, yet TCRdb's version contains in-frame clones alone and is incomplete. The sample lists about 94,000 clones; around 85% were seen once. These data come from a study of T cell responses to AZD1222 COVID-19 vaccine. Sequenced material: peripheral blood, taken 28 days after the second AZD1222 dose. The TCR comes from an adult who received the AZD1222 COVID-19 vaccine.

This CDR3 reads CASSQGQGTGGNTIYF. The CDR3 nucleotides are TGTGCCAGCAGCCAAGGACAGGGGACGGGAGGAAACACCATATATTTT. This chain uses TRBV4-2 with TRBJ1-3; TRBD1 agrees at 8 bases. This CDR3 contains 16 residues. The germline V gene encodes CDR1 LGHNA and CDR2 YNFKEQ. The trim removed 1 base at V and 4 bases at J, leaving 6 bases unmatched.